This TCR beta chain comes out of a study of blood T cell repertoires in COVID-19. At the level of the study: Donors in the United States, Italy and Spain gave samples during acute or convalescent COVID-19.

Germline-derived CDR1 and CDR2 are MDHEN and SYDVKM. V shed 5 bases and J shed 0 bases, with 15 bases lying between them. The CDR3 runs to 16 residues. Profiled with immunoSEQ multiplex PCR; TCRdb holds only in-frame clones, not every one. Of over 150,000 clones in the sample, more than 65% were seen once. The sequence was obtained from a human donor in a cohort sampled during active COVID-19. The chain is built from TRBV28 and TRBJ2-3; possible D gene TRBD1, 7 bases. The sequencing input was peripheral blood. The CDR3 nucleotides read TGTGCCAGCAGTCCGGTGGAGGGGGCTAGCACAGATACGCAGTATTTT. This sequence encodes CASSPVEGASTDTQYF. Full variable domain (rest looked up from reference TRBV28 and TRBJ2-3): DVKVTQSSRYLVKRTGEKVFLECVQDMDHENMFWYRQDPGLGLRLIYFSYDVKMKEKGDIPEGYSVSREKKERFSLILESASTNQTSMYLCASSPVEGASTDTQYFGPGTRLTVL.